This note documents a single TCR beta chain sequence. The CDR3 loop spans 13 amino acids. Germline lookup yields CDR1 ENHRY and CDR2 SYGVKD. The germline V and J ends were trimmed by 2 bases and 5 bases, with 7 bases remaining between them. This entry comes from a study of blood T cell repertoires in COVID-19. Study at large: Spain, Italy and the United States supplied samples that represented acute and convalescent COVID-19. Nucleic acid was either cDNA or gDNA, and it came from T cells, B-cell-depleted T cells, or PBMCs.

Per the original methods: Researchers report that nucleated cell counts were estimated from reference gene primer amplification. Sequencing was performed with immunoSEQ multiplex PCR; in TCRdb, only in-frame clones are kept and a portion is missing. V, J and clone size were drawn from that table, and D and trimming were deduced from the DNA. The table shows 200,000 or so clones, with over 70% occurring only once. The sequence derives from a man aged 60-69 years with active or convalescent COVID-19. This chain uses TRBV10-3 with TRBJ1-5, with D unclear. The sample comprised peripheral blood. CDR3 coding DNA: TGTGCCATCAGTGAGGCAGGTTATCAGCCCCAGCATTTT. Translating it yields CAISEAGYQPQHF.